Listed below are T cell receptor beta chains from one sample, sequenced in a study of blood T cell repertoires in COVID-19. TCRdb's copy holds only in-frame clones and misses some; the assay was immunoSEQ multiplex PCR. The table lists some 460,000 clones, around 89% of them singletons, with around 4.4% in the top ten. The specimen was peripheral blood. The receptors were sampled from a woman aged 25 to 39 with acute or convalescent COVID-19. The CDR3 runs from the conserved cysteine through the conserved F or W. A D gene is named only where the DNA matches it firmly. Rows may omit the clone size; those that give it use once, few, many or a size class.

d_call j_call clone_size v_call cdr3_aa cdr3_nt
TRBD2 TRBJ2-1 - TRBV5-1 CASSWELAGVLNEQFF TGCGCCAGCAGCTGGGAACTAGCGGGGGTCCTCAATGAGCAGTTCTTC
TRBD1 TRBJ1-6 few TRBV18 CASSVDRGDSPLHF TGTGCCAGCTCCGTGGACAGGGGAGATTCACCCCTCCACTTT
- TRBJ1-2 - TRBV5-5 CASSSGGALGYTF TGTGCCAGCAGCTCTGGGGGGGCGCTTGGCTACACCTTC
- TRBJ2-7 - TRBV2 CASSEALSGNYEQYF TGTGCCAGCAGTGAAGCGTTATCAGGGAACTACGAGCAGTACTTC
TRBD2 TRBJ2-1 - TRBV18 CASSPPRGAYNEQFF TGTGCCAGCTCACCACCGCGGGGGGCTTACAATGAGCAGTTCTTC
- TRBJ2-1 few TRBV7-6 CASSSTPGGQFF TGTGCCAGCAGTTCGACACCCGGGGGGCAGTTCTTC
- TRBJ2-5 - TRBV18 CASSPGGQGSQYF TGTGCCAGCTCACCAGGTGGTCAGGGGTCCCAGTACTTC
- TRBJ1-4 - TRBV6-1 CASSDHSTNEKLFF TGTGCCAGCAGTGACCACTCAACTAATGAAAAACTGTTTTTT
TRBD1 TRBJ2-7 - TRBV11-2 CASSFRVRRWQGDSYEQYF TGTGCCAGCAGCTTTCGAGTCCGCCGCTGGCAGGGGGACTCCTACGAGCAGTACTTC
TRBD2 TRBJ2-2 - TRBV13 CASTLLADGLAGVWANTGELFF TGTGCCAGCACCCTTCTTGCGGACGGACTAGCGGGGGTCTGGGCGAACACCGGGGAGCTGTTTTTT
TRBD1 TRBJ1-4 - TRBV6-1 CASSELNRGRGKLFF TGTGCCAGCAGTGAACTAAACAGGGGGCGAGGGAAACTGTTTTTT
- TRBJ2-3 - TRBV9 CASSVVGQPPGGDTQYF TGTGCCAGCAGCGTAGTGGGACAGCCACCCGGAGGGGATACGCAGTATTTT
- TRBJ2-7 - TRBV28 CASSSLGGPGEQYF TGTGCCAGCAGTTCCCTCGGGGGTCCGGGTGAGCAGTACTTC
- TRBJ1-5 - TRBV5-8 CASSSGGGQNQPQHF TGTGCCAGCAGCTCCGGGGGGGGACAAAATCAGCCCCAGCATTTT
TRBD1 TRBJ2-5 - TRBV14 CASSQDIRGRLPTQYF TGTGCCAGCAGCCAAGATATTAGGGGGCGCCTTCCTACCCAGTACTTC